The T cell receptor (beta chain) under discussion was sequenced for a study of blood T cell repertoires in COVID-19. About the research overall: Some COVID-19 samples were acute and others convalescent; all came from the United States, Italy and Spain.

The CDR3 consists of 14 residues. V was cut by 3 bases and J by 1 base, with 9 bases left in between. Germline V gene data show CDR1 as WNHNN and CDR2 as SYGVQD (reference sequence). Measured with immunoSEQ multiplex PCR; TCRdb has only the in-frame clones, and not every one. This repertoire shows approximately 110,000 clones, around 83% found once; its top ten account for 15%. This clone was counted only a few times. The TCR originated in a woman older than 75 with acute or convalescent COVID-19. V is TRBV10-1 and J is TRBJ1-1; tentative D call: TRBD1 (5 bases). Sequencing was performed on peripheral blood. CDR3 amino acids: CASSDYRSNTEAFF. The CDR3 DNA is TGCGCCAGCAGTGACTACAGGTCGAACACTGAAGCTTTCTTT.